This T cell receptor beta chain is from a study of T cells in localized non-small cell lung cancer. CDR1 and CDR2 (germline): LNHDA, SQIVND (reference sequence). V was clipped by 8 bases and J by 3 bases; unmatched bases: 12. This CDR3 comprises 16 residues. Assay used: immunoSEQ multiplex PCR; TCRdb lists only in-frame clones, some missing. The sample lists approximately 72,000 clones; around four fifths were seen once. This sequence was found in a female donor older than 55 with stage I lung adenocarcinoma. The sequencing here drew on peripheral blood, taken before any cancer treatment. This chain connects TRBV19 to TRBJ2-7; TRBD1 agrees at 11 bases. In DNA, the CDR3 is TGTGCCAGTCAACCCCGGGCGGGACAGGGGGTCTACGAGCAGTACTTC. It encodes CASQPRAGQGVYEQYF.